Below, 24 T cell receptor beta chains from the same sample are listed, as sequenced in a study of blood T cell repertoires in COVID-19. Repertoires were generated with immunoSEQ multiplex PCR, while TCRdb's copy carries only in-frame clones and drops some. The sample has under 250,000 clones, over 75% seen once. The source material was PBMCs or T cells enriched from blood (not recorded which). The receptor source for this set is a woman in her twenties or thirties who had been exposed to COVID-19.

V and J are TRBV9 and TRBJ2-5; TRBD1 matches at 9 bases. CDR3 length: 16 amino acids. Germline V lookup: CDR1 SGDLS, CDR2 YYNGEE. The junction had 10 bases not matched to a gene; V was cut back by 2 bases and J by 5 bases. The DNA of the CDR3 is TGTGCCAGCAGCGTCTCCGGGACAGGGAACGGGGAGACCCAGTACTTC. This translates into CASSVSGTGNGETQYF.

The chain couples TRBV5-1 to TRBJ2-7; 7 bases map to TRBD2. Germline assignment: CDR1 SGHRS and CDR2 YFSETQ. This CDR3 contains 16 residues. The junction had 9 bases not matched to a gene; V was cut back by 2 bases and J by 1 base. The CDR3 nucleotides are TGCGCCAGCAGCTTCCCCCGGGGGGACTGGTCCTACGAGCAGTACTTC. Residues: CASSFPRGDWSYEQYF.

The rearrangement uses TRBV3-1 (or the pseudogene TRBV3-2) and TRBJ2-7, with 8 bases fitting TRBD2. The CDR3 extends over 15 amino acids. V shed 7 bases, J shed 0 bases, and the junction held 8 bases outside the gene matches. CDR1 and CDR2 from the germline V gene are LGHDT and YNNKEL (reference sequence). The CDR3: CASTAGGTSSYEQYF. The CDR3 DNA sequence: TGTGCCAGCACCGCGGGCGGGACTAGCTCCTACGAGCAGTACTTC.

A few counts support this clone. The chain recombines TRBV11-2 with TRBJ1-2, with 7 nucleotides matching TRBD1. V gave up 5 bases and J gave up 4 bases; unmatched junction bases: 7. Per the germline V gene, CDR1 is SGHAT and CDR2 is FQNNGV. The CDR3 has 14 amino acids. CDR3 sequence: CASSPMTGPYGYTF. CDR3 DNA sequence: TGTGCCAGCAGCCCCATGACAGGGCCCTATGGCTACACCTTC.

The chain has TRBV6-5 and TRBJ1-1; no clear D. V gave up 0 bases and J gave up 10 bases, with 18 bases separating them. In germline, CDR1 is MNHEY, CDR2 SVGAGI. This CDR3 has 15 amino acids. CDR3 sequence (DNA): TGTGCCAGCAGTTACTCGAGCCTACCTAGTCTTTCAGCTTTCTTT. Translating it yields CASSYSSLPSLSAFF.

This CDR3 is CASRLTGLDNSPLHF. DNA of the CDR3: TGTGCCAGCAGACTGACAGGGTTGGATAATTCACCCCTCCACTTT. The chain has TRBV11-2 and TRBJ1-6, with 7 nucleotides matching TRBD1. V lost 6 bases, J lost 5 bases, and 7 bases stayed unmatched. This CDR3 contains 15 residues. Germline CDR1 and CDR2: SGHAT and FQNNGV.

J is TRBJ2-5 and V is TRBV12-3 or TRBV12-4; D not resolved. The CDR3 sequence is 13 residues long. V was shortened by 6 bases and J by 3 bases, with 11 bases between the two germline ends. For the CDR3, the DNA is TGTGCCAGCAGGTCACACGGAGAAGAGACCCAGTACTTC. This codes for CASRSHGEETQYF.

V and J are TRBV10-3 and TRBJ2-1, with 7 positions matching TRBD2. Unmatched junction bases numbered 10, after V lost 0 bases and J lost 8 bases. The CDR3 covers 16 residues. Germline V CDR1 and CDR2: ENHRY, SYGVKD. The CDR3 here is CAISESRGGSMDEQFF. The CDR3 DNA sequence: TGTGCCATCAGTGAGTCCAGAGGCGGGAGTATGGATGAGCAGTTCTTC.

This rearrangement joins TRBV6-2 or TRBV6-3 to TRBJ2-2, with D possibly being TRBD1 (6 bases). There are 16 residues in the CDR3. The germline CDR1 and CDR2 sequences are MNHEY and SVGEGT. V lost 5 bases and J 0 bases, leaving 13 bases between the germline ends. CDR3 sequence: CASSTGTPTNTGELFF. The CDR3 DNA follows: TGTGCCAGCAGTACCGGGACACCTACGAACACCGGGGAGCTGTTTTTT.

DNA of the CDR3: TGTGCCTGGAGAAAAGACAGGGCCTCTGGAAACACCATATATTTT. Translating gives CAWRKDRASGNTIYF. J is TRBJ1-3 and V is TRBV30; 7 bases line up with TRBD1. CDR1 GTSNPN and CDR2 SVGIG come from the germline V gene (reference sequence). This CDR3 has 15 amino acids. V shed 3 bases, J shed 0 bases, and the junction held 5 bases outside the gene matches.

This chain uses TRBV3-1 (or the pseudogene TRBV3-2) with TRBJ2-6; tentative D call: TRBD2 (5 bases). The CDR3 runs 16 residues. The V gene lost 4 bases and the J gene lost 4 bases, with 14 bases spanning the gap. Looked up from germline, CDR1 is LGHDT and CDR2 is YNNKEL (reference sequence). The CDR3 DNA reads TGTGCCAGCAGCCGTACGGCGGGTACCGGGGCCAACGTCCTGACTTTC. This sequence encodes CASSRTAGTGANVLTF.

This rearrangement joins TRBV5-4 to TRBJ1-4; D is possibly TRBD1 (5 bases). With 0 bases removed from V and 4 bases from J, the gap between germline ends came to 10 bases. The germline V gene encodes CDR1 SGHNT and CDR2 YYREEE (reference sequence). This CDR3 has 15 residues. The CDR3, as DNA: TGTGCCAGCAGCTTGGAGGGGCAGGTTAATGAAAAACTGTTTTTT. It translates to CASSLEGQVNEKLFF.

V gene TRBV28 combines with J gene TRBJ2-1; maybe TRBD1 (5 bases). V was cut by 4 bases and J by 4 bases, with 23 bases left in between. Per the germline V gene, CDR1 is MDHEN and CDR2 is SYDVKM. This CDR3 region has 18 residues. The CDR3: CASSSRTMTENSYNEQFF. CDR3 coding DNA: TGTGCCAGCAGTTCTCGGACCATGACAGAGAATTCTTACAATGAGCAGTTCTTC.

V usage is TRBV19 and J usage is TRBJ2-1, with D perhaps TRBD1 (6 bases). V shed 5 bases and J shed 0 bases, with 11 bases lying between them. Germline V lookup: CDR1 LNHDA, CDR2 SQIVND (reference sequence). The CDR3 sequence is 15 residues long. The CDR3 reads CASSLSDSSYNEQFF. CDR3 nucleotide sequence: TGTGCCAGTAGTTTGTCGGACAGCTCCTACAATGAGCAGTTCTTC.

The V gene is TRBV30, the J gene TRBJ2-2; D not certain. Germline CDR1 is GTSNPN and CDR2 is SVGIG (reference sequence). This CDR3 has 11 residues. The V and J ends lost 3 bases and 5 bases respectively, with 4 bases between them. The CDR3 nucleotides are TGTGCCTGGAGGGAGACCGGGGAGCTGTTTTTT. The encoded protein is CAWRETGELFF.

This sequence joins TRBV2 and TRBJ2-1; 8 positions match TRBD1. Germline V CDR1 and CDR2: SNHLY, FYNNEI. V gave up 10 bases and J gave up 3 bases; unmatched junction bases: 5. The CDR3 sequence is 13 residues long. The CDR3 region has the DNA TGTGCCACCGGACAGGGCCTCTACAATGAGCAGTTCTTC. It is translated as CATGQGLYNEQFF.

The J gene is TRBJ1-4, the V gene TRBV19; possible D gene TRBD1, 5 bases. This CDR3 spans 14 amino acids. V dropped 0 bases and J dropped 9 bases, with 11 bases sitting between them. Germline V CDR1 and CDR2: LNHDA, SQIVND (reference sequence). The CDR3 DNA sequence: TGTGCCAGTAGTATAGACAGGGAAACCAAAAAACTGTTTTTT. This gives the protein CASSIDRETKKLFF.

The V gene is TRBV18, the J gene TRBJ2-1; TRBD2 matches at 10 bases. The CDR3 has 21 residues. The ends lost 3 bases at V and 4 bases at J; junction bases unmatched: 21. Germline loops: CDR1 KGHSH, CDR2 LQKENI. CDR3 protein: CASSPPNGQGKASGSYNEQFF. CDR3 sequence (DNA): TGTGCCAGCTCACCTCCGAATGGGCAGGGCAAGGCTAGCGGGAGTTACAATGAGCAGTTCTTC.

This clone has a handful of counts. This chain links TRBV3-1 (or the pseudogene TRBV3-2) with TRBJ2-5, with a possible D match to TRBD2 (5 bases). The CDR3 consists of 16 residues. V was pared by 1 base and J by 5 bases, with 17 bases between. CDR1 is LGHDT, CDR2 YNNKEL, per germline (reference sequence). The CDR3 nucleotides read TGTGCCAGCAGCCAAGTACTAGTCAGTCGTGGCGAGACCCAGTACTTC. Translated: CASSQVLVSRGETQYF.

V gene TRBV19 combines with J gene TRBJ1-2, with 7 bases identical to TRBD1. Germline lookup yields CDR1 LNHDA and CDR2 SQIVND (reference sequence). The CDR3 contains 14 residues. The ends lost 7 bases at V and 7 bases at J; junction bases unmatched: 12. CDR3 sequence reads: CASNTGTAASGYTF. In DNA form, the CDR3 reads TGTGCCAGTAATACCGGGACAGCTGCCTCTGGCTACACCTTC.

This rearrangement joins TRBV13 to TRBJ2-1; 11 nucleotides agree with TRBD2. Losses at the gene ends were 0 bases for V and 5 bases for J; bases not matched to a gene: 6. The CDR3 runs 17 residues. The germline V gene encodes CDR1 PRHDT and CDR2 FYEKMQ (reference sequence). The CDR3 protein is CASSLGSTGLADNEQFF. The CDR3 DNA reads TGTGCCAGCAGCTTAGGGTCGACGGGACTAGCGGACAATGAGCAGTTCTTC.

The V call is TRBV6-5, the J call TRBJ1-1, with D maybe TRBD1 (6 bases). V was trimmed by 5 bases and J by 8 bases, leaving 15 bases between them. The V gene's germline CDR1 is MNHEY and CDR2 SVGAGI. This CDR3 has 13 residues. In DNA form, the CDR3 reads TGTGCCAGCAGTCTTTGGACAGTCGGAGAAGCTTTCTTT. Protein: CASSLWTVGEAFF.

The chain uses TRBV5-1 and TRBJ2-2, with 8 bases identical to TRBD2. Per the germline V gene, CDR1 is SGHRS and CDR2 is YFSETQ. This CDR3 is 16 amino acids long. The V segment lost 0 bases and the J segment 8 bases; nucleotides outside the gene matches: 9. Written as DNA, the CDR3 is TGCGCCAGCAGCTTGGCCATCGGTCTAGCGGGTGGGGAGCTGTTTTTT. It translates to CASSLAIGLAGGELFF.

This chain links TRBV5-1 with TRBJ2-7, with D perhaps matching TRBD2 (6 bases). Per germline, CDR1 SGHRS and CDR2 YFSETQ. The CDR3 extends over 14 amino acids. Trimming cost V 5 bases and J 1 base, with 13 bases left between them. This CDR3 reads CASSEGAGSYEQYF. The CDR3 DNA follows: TGCGCCAGCAGTGAGGGCGCGGGGTCCTACGAGCAGTACTTC. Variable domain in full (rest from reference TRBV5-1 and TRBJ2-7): KAGVTQTPRYLIKTRGQQVTLSCSPISGHRSVSWYQQTPGQGLQFLFEYFSETQRNKGNFPGRFSGRQFSNSRSEMNVSTLELGDSALYLCASSEGAGSYEQYFGPGTRLTVT.